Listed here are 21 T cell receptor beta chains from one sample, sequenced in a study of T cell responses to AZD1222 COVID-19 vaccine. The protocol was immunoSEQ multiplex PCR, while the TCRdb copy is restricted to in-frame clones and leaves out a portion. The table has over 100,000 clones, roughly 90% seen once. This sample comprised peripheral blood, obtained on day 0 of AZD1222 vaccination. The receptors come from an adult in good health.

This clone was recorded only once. Written as DNA, the CDR3 is TGTGCCAGCTCACCACCTTCTGCGGGGACCGAGCAGTACTTC. It codes for CASSPPSAGTEQYF. V usage is TRBV18 and J usage is TRBJ2-7; the D gene is possibly TRBD2 (6 bases). CDR1 and CDR2 (germline): KGHSH, LQKENI. CDR3 size: 14 residues. The V and J ends lost 0 bases and 6 bases respectively, with 12 bases between them.

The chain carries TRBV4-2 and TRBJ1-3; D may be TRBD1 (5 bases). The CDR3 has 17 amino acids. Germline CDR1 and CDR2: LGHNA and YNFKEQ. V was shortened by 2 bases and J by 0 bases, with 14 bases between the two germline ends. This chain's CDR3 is CASSQKIPGGSGNTIYF. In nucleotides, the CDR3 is TGTGCCAGCAGCCAAAAGATACCGGGGGGCTCTGGAAACACCATATATTTT.

CDR3 DNA sequence: TGTGCCAGCAGCTTAGGGACCTCCGCTGGGGGAAACACCATATATTTT. It is translated as CASSLGTSAGGNTIYF. J is TRBJ1-3 and V is TRBV7-3; a possible D gene is TRBD1 (5 bases). This CDR3 contains 16 residues. Trimming took 2 bases from V and 4 from J, leaving 15 bases between them. Germline V lookup: CDR1 SGHTA, CDR2 FQGTGA.

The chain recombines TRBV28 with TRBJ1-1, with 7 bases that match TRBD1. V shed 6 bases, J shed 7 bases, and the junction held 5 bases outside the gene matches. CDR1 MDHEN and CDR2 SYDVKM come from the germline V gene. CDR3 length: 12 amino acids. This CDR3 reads CASRGGAFEAFF. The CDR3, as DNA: TGTGCCAGCAGAGGGGGCGCTTTTGAAGCTTTCTTT.

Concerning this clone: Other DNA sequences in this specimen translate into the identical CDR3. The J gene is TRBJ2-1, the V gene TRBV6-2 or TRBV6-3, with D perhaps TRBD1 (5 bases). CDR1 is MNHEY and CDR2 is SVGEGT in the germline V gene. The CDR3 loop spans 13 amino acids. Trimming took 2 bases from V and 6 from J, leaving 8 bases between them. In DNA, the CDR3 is TGTGCCAGCAGTTACCGGCAGGGCAATGAGCAGTTCTTC. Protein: CASSYRQGNEQFF.

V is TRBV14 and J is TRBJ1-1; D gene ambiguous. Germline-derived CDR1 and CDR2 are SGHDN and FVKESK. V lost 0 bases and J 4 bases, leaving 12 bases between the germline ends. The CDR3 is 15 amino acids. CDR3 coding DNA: TGTGCCAGCAGCCAAGAAAGAGGCTATAGCACTGAAGCTTTCTTT. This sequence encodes CASSQERGYSTEAFF.

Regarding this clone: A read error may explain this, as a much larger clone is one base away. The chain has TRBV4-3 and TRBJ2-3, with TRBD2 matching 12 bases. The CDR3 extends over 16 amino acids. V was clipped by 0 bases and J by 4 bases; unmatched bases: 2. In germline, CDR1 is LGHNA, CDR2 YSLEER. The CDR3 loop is CASSQDLAGGADTQYF. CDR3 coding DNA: TGCGCCAGCAGCCAAGATCTAGCGGGGGGGGCAGATACGCAGTATTTT.

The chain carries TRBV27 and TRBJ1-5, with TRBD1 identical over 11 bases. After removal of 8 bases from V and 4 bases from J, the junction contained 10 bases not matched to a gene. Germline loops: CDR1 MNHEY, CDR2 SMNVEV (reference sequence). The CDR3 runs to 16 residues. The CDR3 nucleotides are TGTGCCAGCCGAGGGGGACAGGGGGTCCCAAATCAGCCCCAGCATTTT. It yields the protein CASRGGQGVPNQPQHF.

The DNA for the CDR3 is TGTGCCAGCTCACCGGGAATGACCTACACTGAAGCTTTCTTT. Its protein is CASSPGMTYTEAFF. This rearrangement joins TRBV18 to TRBJ1-1; no definite D call. Germline V gene lookup returns CDR1 KGHSH and CDR2 LQKENI. CDR3 length equals 14 residues. Trimming pared 3 bases from V and 3 bases from J, leaving 11 bases between.

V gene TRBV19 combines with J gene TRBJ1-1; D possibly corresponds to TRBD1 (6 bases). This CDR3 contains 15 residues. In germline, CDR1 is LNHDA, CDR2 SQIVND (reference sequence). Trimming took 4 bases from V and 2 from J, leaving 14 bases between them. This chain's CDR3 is CASSTGGQINTEAFF. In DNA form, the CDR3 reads TGTGCCAGTAGTACCGGGGGACAAATAAACACTGAAGCTTTCTTT.

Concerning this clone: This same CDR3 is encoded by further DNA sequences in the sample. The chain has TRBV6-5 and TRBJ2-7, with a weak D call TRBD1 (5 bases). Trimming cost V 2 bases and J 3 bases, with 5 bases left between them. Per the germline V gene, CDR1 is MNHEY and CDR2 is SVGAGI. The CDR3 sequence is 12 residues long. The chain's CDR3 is CASSYRGYEQYF. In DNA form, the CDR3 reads TGTGCCAGCAGTTACAGGGGCTACGAGCAGTACTTC.

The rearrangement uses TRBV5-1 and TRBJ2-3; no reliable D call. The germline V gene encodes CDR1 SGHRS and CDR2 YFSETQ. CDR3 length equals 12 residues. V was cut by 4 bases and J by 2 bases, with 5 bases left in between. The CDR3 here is CASSIHTDTQYF. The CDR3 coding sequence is TGCGCCAGCAGCATTCACACAGATACGCAGTATTTT.

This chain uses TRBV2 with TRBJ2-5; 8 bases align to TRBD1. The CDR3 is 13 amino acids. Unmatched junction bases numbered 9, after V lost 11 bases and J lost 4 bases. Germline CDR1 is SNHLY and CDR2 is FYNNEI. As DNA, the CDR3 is TGTGCCCGAACCGGGACAGGAGTAGAGACCCAGTACTTC. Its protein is CARTGTGVETQYF.

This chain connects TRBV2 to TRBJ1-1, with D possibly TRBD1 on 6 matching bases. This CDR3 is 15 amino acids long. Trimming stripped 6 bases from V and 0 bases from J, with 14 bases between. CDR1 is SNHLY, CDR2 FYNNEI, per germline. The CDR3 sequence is CASRTQGLVNTEAFF. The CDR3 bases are TGTGCCAGCAGAACACAGGGTTTAGTGAACACTGAAGCTTTCTTT.

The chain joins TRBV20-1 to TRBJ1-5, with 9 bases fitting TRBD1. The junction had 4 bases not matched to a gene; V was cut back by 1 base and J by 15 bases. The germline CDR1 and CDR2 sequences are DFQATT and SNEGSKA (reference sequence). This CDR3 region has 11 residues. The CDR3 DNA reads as TGCAGTGCTAGAGGAAGACAGGGGGGGCATTTT. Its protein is CSARGRQGGHF.

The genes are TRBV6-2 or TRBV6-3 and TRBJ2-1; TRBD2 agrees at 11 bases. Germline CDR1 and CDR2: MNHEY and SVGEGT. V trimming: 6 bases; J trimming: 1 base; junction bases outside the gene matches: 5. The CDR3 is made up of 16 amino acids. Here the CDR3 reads CASRPSGGRSYNEQFF. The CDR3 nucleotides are TGTGCCAGCAGGCCTAGCGGGGGGCGTTCCTACAATGAGCAGTTCTTC.

The CDR3 loop is CATSRDQYGEAFF. The CDR3 nucleotides read TGTGCCACCAGCAGAGATCAGTATGGTGAAGCTTTCTTT. The V and J genes are TRBV15 and TRBJ1-1; D gene ambiguous. Germline CDR1 and CDR2: LNHNV and YYDKDF (reference sequence). This CDR3 is built from 13 residues. The V gene lost 0 bases and the J gene lost 7 bases, with 9 bases spanning the gap. Full variable domain (remainder filled in from reference TRBV15 and TRBJ1-1): DAMVIQNPRYQVTQFGKPVTLSCSQTLNHNVMYWYQQKSSQAPKLLFHYYDKDFNNEADTPDNFQSRRPNTSFCFLDIRSPGLGDTAMYLCATSRDQYGEAFFGQGTRLTVV.

The chain's CDR3 is CASSLPTGDYNEQFF. DNA of the CDR3: TGTGCCAGCAGCTTGCCGACCGGGGACTACAATGAGCAGTTCTTC. This sequence joins TRBV5-4 and TRBJ2-1; tentatively, D is TRBD2 (5 bases). Germline V gene lookup returns CDR1 SGHNT and CDR2 YYREEE (reference sequence). The CDR3 has 15 residues. With 1 base removed from V and 3 bases from J, the gap between germline ends came to 11 bases.

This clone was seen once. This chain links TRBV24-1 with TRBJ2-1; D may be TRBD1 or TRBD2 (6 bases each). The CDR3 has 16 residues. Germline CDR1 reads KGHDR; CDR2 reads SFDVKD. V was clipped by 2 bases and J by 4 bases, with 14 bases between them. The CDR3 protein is CATSDSQGGSYNEQFF. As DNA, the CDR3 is TGTGCCACCAGTGATTCACAGGGAGGAAGTTACAATGAGCAGTTCTTC.

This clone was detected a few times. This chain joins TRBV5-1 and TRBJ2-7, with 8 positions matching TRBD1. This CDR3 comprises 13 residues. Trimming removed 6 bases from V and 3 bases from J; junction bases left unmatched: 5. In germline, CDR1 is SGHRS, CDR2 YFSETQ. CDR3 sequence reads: CASTRTGGYEQYF. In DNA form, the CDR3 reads TGCGCCAGCACAAGAACAGGGGGCTACGAGCAGTACTTC.

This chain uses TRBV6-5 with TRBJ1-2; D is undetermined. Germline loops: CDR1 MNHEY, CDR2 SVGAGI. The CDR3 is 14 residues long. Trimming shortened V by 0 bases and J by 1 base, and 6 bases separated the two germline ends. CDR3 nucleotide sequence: TGTGCCAGCAGTTACTCGAGGATTAACTATGGCTACACCTTC. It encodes CASSYSRINYGYTF.